Presented here are 21 T cell receptor beta chains from one specimen sequenced in a study of blood T cell repertoires in COVID-19. The method was immunoSEQ multiplex PCR; TCRdb's version includes in-frame clones alone and lacks a portion of them. This table holds around 150,000 clones, roughly four fifths found once. The sample taken for sequencing was PBMCs or T cells enriched from blood (not recorded which). These TCRs come from a woman between 50 and 59 years old with acute COVID-19.

J is TRBJ1-1 and V is TRBV27; TRBD1 agrees at 7 bases. V shed 4 bases, J shed 11 bases, and the junction held 13 bases outside the gene matches. In germline, CDR1 is MNHEY, CDR2 SMNVEV (reference sequence). The CDR3 extends over 14 amino acids. CDR3: CASSSPGQVSVAFF. The CDR3 DNA sequence: TGTGCCAGCAGTTCGCCCGGACAGGTCTCGGTTGCTTTCTTT.

This clone turned up a few times. The chain links TRBV10-1 to TRBJ2-3, with TRBD2 matching over 9 bases. The CDR3 runs 15 residues. CDR1 and CDR2 (germline): WNHNN, SYGVQD (reference sequence). V lost 2 bases and J lost 5; bases outside the gene matches: 5. CDR3 protein: CASSEGAGGGDTQYF. The CDR3 region has the DNA TGCGCCAGCAGTGAGGGAGCGGGAGGAGGAGATACGCAGTATTTT.

This clone was detected only once. The chain employs TRBV23-1 and TRBJ2-3, with D maybe TRBD2 (6 bases). TRBV23-1 counts as an open reading frame of uncertain function. V was cut by 7 bases and J by 7 bases, with 24 bases left in between. The CDR3 loop spans 16 amino acids. The DNA for the CDR3 is TGCGCCAGCAAACAACGGGGGACCCCCGGCGAGCATACGCAGTATTTT. Amino acid sequence: CASKQRGTPGEHTQYF.

The chain is built from TRBV7-2 and TRBJ2-5; TRBD2 matches at 8 bases. The ends lost 10 bases at V and 3 bases at J; junction bases unmatched: 7. The V gene's germline CDR1 is SGHTA and CDR2 FQGNSA. The CDR3 length is 13 residues. CDR3 nucleotide sequence: TGTGCCACAGCGCTACTAGCGGAAGAGACCCAGTACTTC. Its translation: CATALLAEETQYF.

The chain is built from TRBV18 and TRBJ1-1; D gene uncertain. Germline assignment: CDR1 KGHSH and CDR2 LQKENI. This CDR3 contains 15 residues. V was shortened by 0 bases and J by 0 bases, with 8 bases between the two germline ends. The CDR3 region is CASSPPSGMNTEAFF. CDR3 in DNA: TGTGCCAGCTCACCACCGTCAGGAATGAACACTGAAGCTTTCTTT. Variable domain in full (rest from reference TRBV18 and TRBJ1-1): NAGVMQNPRHLVRRRGQEARLRCSPMKGHSHVYWYRQLPEEGLKFMVYLQKENIIDESGMPKERFSAEFPKEGPSILRIQQVVRGDSAAYFCASSPPSGMNTEAFFGQGTRLTVV.

The genes are TRBV7-3 and TRBJ2-2; D call uncertain. In germline, CDR1 is SGHTA, CDR2 FQGTGA. Trimming stripped 5 bases from V and 3 bases from J, with 10 bases between. The CDR3 loop spans 14 amino acids. The DNA of the CDR3 is TGTGCCAGCAGCCTGACATCGTACACCGGGGAGCTGTTTTTT. Translated, it gives CASSLTSYTGELFF. The full variable domain, completed using reference TRBV7-3 and TRBJ2-2, is GAGVSQTPSNKVTEKGKYVELRCDPISGHTALYWYRQSLGQGPEFLIYFQGTGAADDSGLPNDRFFAVRPEGSVSTLKIQRTERGDSAVYLCASSLTSYTGELFFGEGSRLTVL.

The chain uses TRBV27 and TRBJ2-7, with TRBD1 as a possible D gene (5 bases). Germline assignment: CDR1 MNHEY and CDR2 SMNVEV (reference sequence). The length of the CDR3 is 16 residues. V was pared by 2 bases and J by 1 base, with 15 bases between. The CDR3 coding sequence is TGTGCCAGCAGTTTAGGGTGGGGCAGTCAGTCCTACGAGCAGTACTTC. Its protein product is CASSLGWGSQSYEQYF.

On this clone: A junction boundary mismatches the germline segment, possibly from a read error. V and J are TRBV19 and TRBJ2-1; 12 bases match TRBD2. This CDR3 is built from 12 residues. The V gene's germline CDR1 is LNHDA and CDR2 SQIVND (reference sequence). The CDR3 here is CASSPPSGRAVF. The CDR3 nucleotides are TGTGCCAGTAGTCCCCCTAGCGGGAGGGCCGTCTTC.

CDR3 DNA: TGTGCCAGCTCACGTCCACAGGGACCCTACGAGCAGTACTTC. This codes for CASSRPQGPYEQYF. The chain recombines TRBV18 with TRBJ2-7, with D possibly matching TRBD1 (6 bases). V lost 4 bases and J 2 bases, leaving 12 bases between the germline ends. Germline V gives CDR1 KGHSH, CDR2 LQKENI. The CDR3 runs to 14 residues.

Only a few counts were recorded for this clone. The chain has TRBV19 and TRBJ1-2; perhaps TRBD1 as D (5 bases). The germline V gene has CDR1 LNHDA and CDR2 SQIVND (reference sequence). The CDR3 is made up of 14 amino acids. The V gene lost 0 bases and the J gene lost 8 bases, with 13 bases spanning the gap. In DNA form, the CDR3 reads TGTGCCAGTAGTATAGATCCTGACAGAGTAGGCTACACCTTC. Translation: CASSIDPDRVGYTF.

This chain links TRBV18 with TRBJ2-3, with TRBD2 as a possible D gene (6 bases). Germline-derived CDR1 and CDR2 are KGHSH and LQKENI. V lost 5 bases to trimming and J lost 4 bases, with 16 bases between them. CDR3 size: 15 residues. CDR3 nucleotides: TGTGCCAGCTCAGGAGGAGGGACGGGGGCAGATACGCAGTATTTT. Translated: CASSGGGTGADTQYF.

This clone was detected only a few times. V and J are TRBV5-8 and TRBJ1-2, with D tentatively TRBD1 (6 bases). The CDR3 runs to 15 residues. Trimming pared 7 bases from V and 3 bases from J, leaving 19 bases between. CDR1 and CDR2 from the germline V gene are SGHTS and YDEGEE. The CDR3 nucleotides read TGTGCCAGCTGTCCCCGAGGGGGGAGGGACTATGGCTACACCTTC. Protein sequence: CASCPRGGRDYGYTF.

V is TRBV3-1 (or the pseudogene TRBV3-2) and J is TRBJ2-1; TRBD2 matches at 8 bases. The CDR3 is 20 amino acids. Looked up from germline, CDR1 is LGHDT and CDR2 is YNNKEL (reference sequence). The trim removed 0 bases at V and 1 base at J, leaving 14 bases unmatched. Written as DNA, the CDR3 is TGTGCCAGCAGCCAAGATCTATCTAGCGGGCCGATTCCTTCCTACAATGAGCAGTTCTTC. This gives the protein CASSQDLSSGPIPSYNEQFF.

V is TRBV11-2 and J is TRBJ2-3; D gene uncertain. Trimming took off 0 bases at V and 6 bases at J, with 13 bases between the two ends. The CDR3 has 15 amino acids. Germline assignment: CDR1 SGHAT and CDR2 FQNNGV. CDR3 protein: CASSLDYKSGDTQYF. The DNA for the CDR3 is TGTGCCAGCAGCTTAGACTATAAATCCGGTGATACGCAGTATTTT.

The V and J genes are TRBV12-5 and TRBJ1-3; D is undetermined. The CDR3 spans 15 residues. The germline CDR1 and CDR2 sequences are LGHNT and FRNRAP. Between the trimmed V and J ends, which lost 3 bases and 0 bases, there was a span of 9 bases. The CDR3: CASGLETYSGNTIYF. CDR3 coding DNA: TGTGCTAGTGGTTTAGAAACCTACTCTGGAAACACCATATATTTT. Full variable domain (missing parts from reference TRBV12-5 and TRBJ1-3): DARVTQTPRHKVTEMGQEVTMRCQPILGHNTVFWYRQTMMQGLELLAYFRNRAPLDDSGMPKDRFSAEMPDATLATLKIQPSEPRDSAVYFCASGLETYSGNTIYFGEGSWLTVV.

The chain carries TRBV24-1 and TRBJ2-3; no firm D call. This CDR3 contains 13 residues. V was pared by 4 bases and J by 9 bases, with 13 bases between. In germline, CDR1 is KGHDR, CDR2 SFDVKD. DNA of the CDR3: TGTGCCACCAGTGACGCGTTAACCGAGACGCAGTATTTT. Encoded protein: CATSDALTETQYF.

This chain joins TRBV7-9 and TRBJ1-5, with D possibly TRBD1 on 6 matching bases. V lost 5 bases and J 1 base, leaving 12 bases between the germline ends. The CDR3 is made up of 15 amino acids. Germline assignment: CDR1 SEHNR and CDR2 FQNEAQ (reference sequence). CDR3 bases: TGTGCCAGCAGCGCCCCGGGGGGCAGCAATCAGCCCCAGCATTTT. Its protein product is CASSAPGGSNQPQHF.

This clone is a singleton in its sample. This chain uses TRBV2 with TRBJ2-5; 7 bases map to TRBD1. With 7 bases clipped from V and 2 bases from J, the junction kept 4 bases outside the gene matches. The CDR3 runs to 13 residues. Germline CDR1 is SNHLY and CDR2 is FYNNEI. For the CDR3, the DNA is TGTGCCAGCAACCCGACAGGGCAAGAGACCCAGTACTTC. Its protein is CASNPTGQETQYF.

This clone has more than one count but fewer than ten. The chain recombines TRBV15 with TRBJ2-1, with 10 bases that match TRBD2. J was trimmed by 5 bases and V by 0 bases; bases with no gene match: 7. Germline CDR1 LNHNV, CDR2 YYDKDF (reference sequence). The CDR3 has 17 residues. The CDR3, as DNA: TGTGCCACCAGCAGAGATCAAGGACTAGCGGTTGACAATGAGCAGTTCTTC. Translation gives CATSRDQGLAVDNEQFF. Drawing the rest from reference TRBV15 and TRBJ2-1, the complete variable domain is DAMVIQNPRYQVTQFGKPVTLSCSQTLNHNVMYWYQQKSSQAPKLLFHYYDKDFNNEADTPDNFQSRRPNTSFCFLDIRSPGLGDTAMYLCATSRDQGLAVDNEQFFGPGTRLTVL.

The gene calls are TRBV23-1 and TRBJ2-2, with 7 bases lining up with TRBD2. TRBV23-1 falls under the ORF class, with uncertain function. Unmatched junction bases numbered 7, after V lost 4 bases and J lost 5 bases. The CDR3 length is 15 residues. CDR3 DNA: TGCGCCAGCAGTCTTGGCTCCGGGGGGACCGGGGAGCTGTTTTTT. As protein: CASSLGSGGTGELFF.

V gene TRBV30 combines with J gene TRBJ1-3; no clear D gene. Germline CDR1 reads GTSNPN; CDR2 reads SVGIG (reference sequence). Trimming took 4 bases from V and 0 from J, leaving 7 bases between them. There are 13 residues in the CDR3. CDR3 sequence reads: CAWKAFSGNTIYF. The DNA for the CDR3 is TGTGCCTGGAAAGCGTTCTCTGGAAACACCATATATTTT.